This T cell receptor beta chain emerged from a study of blood T cell repertoires in COVID-19 (dated by TCRdb to about 2020). With respect to the entire study: Collaborator samples came from the United States, Italy and Spain and covered acute and convalescent phases of COVID-19. The sample metadata nearly always contained a de-identified subject ID, COVID-19 status, age in years and sex. The samples were drawn from two sources: the first 160 participants of the ongoing ImmuneRACE study, and some 1,300 subjects contributed by 6 global collaborators. The repertoires were released in a freely available public database intended as a resource for research on the immune response to SARS-CoV-2. Subjects who had been exposed to COVID-19, were actively infected with it, or had recovered from it provided the deeply sampled blood TCRbeta repertoires that made up the dataset. Where available, HLA class I and class II types were taken from metadata supplied by the sample provider and were not determined by assay-based typing. The prospective study material was composed of cDNA or gDNA derived from T cells, B-cell-depleted T cells, or PBMCs.

General conclusions and limits of the study: The quantity of clinical and demographic metadata differed by source and by participant and was supplied without curation.

Trimming removed 1 base from V and 0 bases from J, leaving 16 bases between the germline ends. Inclusive of the bounding cysteine and phenylalanine, the CDR3 is 17 residues long. Just the 51-base CDR3 DNA is kept, in frame starting at base 1. CDR1 and CDR2 are drawn from the germline V gene (reference sequence): SGHNT, YYREEE. TCRbeta CDR3 regions were amplified from genomic DNA by means of the immunoSEQ Assay, a bias-controlled multiplex PCR. As for the original processing: Within the assay, amplification of reference gene primers was used to estimate how many nucleated cells each sample contained. To quantify the absolute abundance of each unique TCRbeta CDR3 rearrangement, sequence reads were collapsed and filtered. For each sample, productive Simpson clonality was calculated by taking the square root of Simpson's diversity index across productive rearrangements. TCRdb took over this immuneACCESS table, retaining in-frame rearrangements with V and J assigned. Such tables are incomplete; in checked studies, under half of the missing clones stem from an unresolved V gene, and the remainder is unexplained. That table gives V, J and clone size, and the DNA gave D and trimming. This sample holds hundreds of thousands of clones; roughly nine tenths were observed only once. Of the sample, roughly 8.5% falls within the top ten clones.

Participants in the prospective study were enrolled through a virtual design, were aged roughly 18 to 100 years, and lived in roughly 26 United States geographic areas. Cohort assignment in the prospective study relied on participant-reported clinical history from a screening survey and a study questionnaire. Recovered participants in ImmuneRACE Cohort 3 were defined by two consecutive negative NP/OP PCR tests, clearance by a healthcare professional, or resolution of symptoms. In the prospective study, mobile phlebotomists collected whole blood, serum and a nasopharyngeal or oropharyngeal swab from each participant. Prospective study participants could optionally give additional blood draws and questionnaires over an approximately two-month period. Before DNA extraction, blood samples from the prospective study were shipped at room temperature or frozen. With regard to this clone: The specificity of this receptor is unknown. It has no much larger one-base neighbor in the sample; base qualities were not kept.

What was sequenced was PBMCs or T cells enriched from blood (not recorded which). This sequence originates from a woman in her sixties who had recovered from COVID-19. The chain is assembled from TRBV5-4 and TRBJ1-2; the D gene is perhaps TRBD1, from 6 matching bases. The nucleotides read TGTGCCAGCAGCTTGCCTTCGGCCAGGGGCCCTAACTATGGCTACACCTTC. It translates as CASSLPSARGPNYGYTF.